This T cell receptor beta chain was recorded in a study of radiotherapy plus CTLA-4 blockade in lung cancer. Across the whole study: There were objective responses in around 18% of patients, and more than 30% had disease control.

General observations from the study: Early clonal dynamics of blood T cells, together with interferon-beta, were reported as the best response predictor. After treatment with radiotherapy plus ipilimumab, TCR clones that came from the tumor expanded in blood.

The method was immunoSEQ multiplex PCR; TCRdb's version includes in-frame clones alone and lacks a portion of them. The table shows fewer than 65,000 clones, with 75% to 85% occurring only once. About this clone: Its antigen is as yet unknown.

Germline lookup yields CDR1 SGHRS and CDR2 YFSETQ. V was clipped by 5 bases and J by 8 bases; unmatched bases: 8. The CDR3 runs 14 residues. Sequenced here: peripheral blood, sampled from a patient treated with radiotherapy plus ipilimumab. The chain joins TRBV5-1 to TRBJ1-4, with 8 bases matching TRBD1. The clonotype was recovered from a human donor with non-small cell lung cancer who had a complete response to radiotherapy plus ipilimumab. The CDR3 sequence: CASRAWTGLEKLFF. As DNA, the CDR3 is TGCGCCAGCAGAGCCTGGACAGGGCTCGAAAAACTGTTTTTT. Complete variable domain (other parts from reference TRBV5-1 and TRBJ1-4): KAGVTQTPRYLIKTRGQQVTLSCSPISGHRSVSWYQQTPGQGLQFLFEYFSETQRNKGNFPGRFSGRQFSNSRSEMNVSTLELGDSALYLCASRAWTGLEKLFFGSGTQLSVL.